The 27 T cell receptor beta chains in this list originate from one sample, sequenced in a study of T cell changes during pregnancy in multiple sclerosis. Libraries were prepared by immunoSEQ multiplex PCR; TCRdb keeps only in-frame clonotypes and omits some of them. Of about 83,000 clones listed, roughly 96% were seen once; the top ten hold more than 0.85%. The sequencing used peripheral blood, collected in the second trimester of pregnancy. The receptors derive from a female donor with multiple sclerosis, enrolled in a pregnancy study.

V and J are TRBV2 and TRBJ2-7; 7 bases match TRBD2. Trimming took 6 bases from V and 4 from J; bases not matched to a gene: 6. CDR3 length equals 13 residues. The V gene's germline CDR1 is SNHLY and CDR2 FYNNEI. The CDR3 spells CASRGGYLYEQYF. The DNA for the CDR3 is TGTGCCAGCAGGGGGGGGTATCTTTACGAGCAGTACTTC.

The V call is TRBV19, the J call TRBJ2-5; D gene unclear. V was trimmed by 5 bases and J by 3 bases, leaving 10 bases between them. Germline CDR1 is LNHDA and CDR2 is SQIVND (reference sequence). This CDR3 comprises 13 residues. For the CDR3, the DNA is TGTGCCAGTAGTGTTAAAACAGAAGAGACCCAGTACTTC. Translated: CASSVKTEETQYF.

The V call is TRBV9, the J call TRBJ2-5; 9 nucleotides align to TRBD2. Looked up from germline, CDR1 is SGDLS and CDR2 is YYNGEE. This CDR3 has 15 amino acids. Trimming took 0 bases from V and 5 from J; bases not matched to a gene: 5. The CDR3 reads CASSVVGLAGETQYF. The CDR3 DNA is TGTGCCAGCAGCGTAGTGGGCCTAGCGGGGGAGACCCAGTACTTC. Supplemented by reference TRBV9 and TRBJ2-5, the full variable domain reads DSGVTQTPKHLITATGQRVTLRCSPRSGDLSVYWYQQSLDQGLQFLIQYYNGEERAKGNILERFSAQQFPDLHSELNLSSLELGDSALYFCASSVVGLAGETQYFGPGTRLLVL.

V is TRBV6-1 and J is TRBJ2-2; D perhaps matches TRBD2 (6 bases). The CDR3 totals 14 residues. V gave up 5 bases and J gave up 7 bases, with 14 bases separating them. Germline V gives CDR1 MNHNS, CDR2 SASEGT. Here the CDR3 DNA reads TGTGCCAGCAGTCTCGTCGGGAGAGGCGGGGAGCTGTTTTTT. This sequence encodes CASSLVGRGGELFF.

This clone showed up just once. The CDR3 spells CASSPDSGSSTDTQYF. In DNA form, the CDR3 reads TGTGCCAGTAGTCCAGATAGCGGGAGTAGCACAGATACGCAGTATTTT. V is TRBV19 and J is TRBJ2-3; 9 nucleotides align to TRBD2. This CDR3 has 16 residues. Germline assignment: CDR1 LNHDA and CDR2 SQIVND (reference sequence). V trimming: 5 bases; J trimming: 0 bases; junction bases outside the gene matches: 6.

CDR3 bases: TGTGCCAGCAGTGCGGACAAGTCGCTAGCCAAAAACATTCAGTACTTC. Translating it yields CASSADKSLAKNIQYF. The J gene is TRBJ2-4, the V gene TRBV2; D perhaps matches TRBD1 (5 bases). Trimming removed 4 bases at V and 0 bases at J, with 13 bases between. The CDR3 contains 16 residues. Germline-derived CDR1 and CDR2 are SNHLY and FYNNEI. The full variable domain, in which reference TRBV2 and TRBJ2-4 provide the parts outside the CDR3, is EPEVTQTPSHQVTQMGQEVILRCVPISNHLYFYWYRQILGQKVEFLVSFYNNEISEKSEIFDDQFSVERPDGSNFTLKIRSTKLEDSAMYFCASSADKSLAKNIQYFGAGTRLSVL.

This chain uses TRBV6-1 with TRBJ2-3, with TRBD1 as a possible D gene (5 bases). This CDR3 is built from 14 residues. In germline, CDR1 is MNHNS, CDR2 SASEGT. V lost 1 base, J lost 2 bases, and 7 bases lay in between. CDR3 residues: CASSEGRATDTQYF. The CDR3 DNA reads as TGTGCCAGCAGTGAAGGCAGGGCCACAGATACGCAGTATTTT.

The chain recombines TRBV13 with TRBJ2-1, with 9 positions matching TRBD2. CDR1 is PRHDT, CDR2 FYEKMQ, per germline (reference sequence). This CDR3 is 14 amino acids long. V gave up 5 bases and J gave up 8 bases; unmatched junction bases: 7. The CDR3 loop reads CASSGGGRDDEQFF. The CDR3, as DNA: TGTGCCAGCAGCGGGGGCGGGAGGGACGATGAGCAGTTCTTC.

This clone was recorded only once. CDR3 DNA sequence: TGTGCCAGCAGTGGGAGGACTAGCGGGAGCGGACCCGAGCAGTACTTC. This gives the protein CASSGRTSGSGPEQYF. This chain connects TRBV6-1 to TRBJ2-7; 13 nucleotides line up with TRBD2. From germline, CDR1 is MNHNS and CDR2 SASEGT. The CDR3 is 16 residues long. After removal of 4 bases from V and 6 bases from J, the junction contained 9 bases not matched to a gene.

With respect to this clone: Different DNA sequences within this sample yield the same CDR3. CDR3 residues: CASSLRLAGYTDTQYF. CDR3 DNA: TGTGCCAGCAGCTTACGGCTAGCGGGATACACAGATACGCAGTATTTT. The chain carries TRBV7-2 and TRBJ2-3; 9 bases match TRBD2. V trimming: 2 bases; J trimming: 2 bases; junction bases outside the gene matches: 5. The germline gives CDR1 SGHTA, CDR2 FQGNSA. This CDR3 contains 16 residues.

The chain uses TRBV6-5 and TRBJ2-7; D is perhaps TRBD2 (6 bases). CDR1 is MNHEY and CDR2 is SVGAGI in the germline V gene. This CDR3 has 15 amino acids. V lost 7 bases, J lost 1 base, and 17 bases lay in between. The CDR3 region is CASTHAGSSSYEQYF. The CDR3 coding sequence is TGTGCCAGCACCCACGCCGGGAGTTCGTCCTACGAGCAGTACTTC.

The rearrangement uses TRBV19 and TRBJ1-5; 9 bases are shared with TRBD1. CDR1 and CDR2 from the germline V gene are LNHDA and SQIVND (reference sequence). The CDR3 has 13 residues. The junction had 4 bases not matched to a gene; V was cut back by 5 bases and J by 8 bases. The CDR3 DNA reads TGTGCCAGTAGTCCACAGGGGGCAGAGCCCCAGCATTTT. It yields the protein CASSPQGAEPQHF.

This chain links TRBV5-4 with TRBJ1-1; D uncertain. The CDR3 has 16 residues. The germline CDR1 and CDR2 sequences are SGHNT and YYREEE (reference sequence). Deletions cut 3 bases from V and 3 bases from J, with 18 bases between. CDR3 sequence reads: CASSSPYRGWDTEAFF. Written as DNA, the CDR3 is TGTGCCAGCAGCTCGCCTTATCGAGGGTGGGACACTGAAGCTTTCTTT.

The chain carries TRBV27 and TRBJ2-2, with 9 bases identical to TRBD2. Unmatched junction bases numbered 2, after V lost 3 bases and J lost 0 bases. There are 16 residues in the CDR3. Per the germline V gene, CDR1 is MNHEY and CDR2 is SMNVEV (reference sequence). CDR3 nucleotides: TGTGCCAGCAGTTTCCCTAGCGGGACGAACACCGGGGAGCTGTTTTTT. Translation gives CASSFPSGTNTGELFF.

J is TRBJ2-7 and V is TRBV10-3, with 9 bases identical to TRBD2. The CDR3 is 14 amino acids. J was trimmed by 6 bases and V by 3 bases; bases with no gene match: 6. Germline CDR1 is ENHRY and CDR2 is SYGVKD. CDR3 coding DNA: TGTGCCATCAGTGACGGCGGGAGGGCGGCCGAGCAGTACTTC. This gives the protein CAISDGGRAAEQYF.

The V call is TRBV10-2, the J call TRBJ2-3; D gene unclear. The V end lost 0 bases, the J end lost 10 bases, and 14 bases lay between the germline ends. Germline V gene sequence: CDR1 WSHSY, CDR2 SAAADI. The CDR3 loop spans 14 amino acids. CDR3 nucleotide sequence: TGCGCCAGCAGTGAGTCGTCTGGTAGCAGACCGCAGTATTTT. It is translated as CASSESSGSRPQYF.

V is TRBV28 and J is TRBJ2-5; a possible D gene is TRBD1 (6 bases). CDR3 length: 17 residues. Trimming stripped 5 bases from V and 1 base from J, with 20 bases between. Germline loops: CDR1 MDHEN, CDR2 SYDVKM. The DNA of the CDR3 is TGTGCCAGCAGTGCCCCGGGGCAGGGGTTACTCCAAGAGACCCAGTACTTC. Protein product: CASSAPGQGLLQETQYF.

As to this clone: Other DNA sequences within the sample encode an identical CDR3. The chain has TRBV7-3 and TRBJ2-7; the D gene is possibly TRBD1 (5 bases). V dropped 0 bases and J dropped 4 bases, with 7 bases sitting between them. This CDR3 contains 13 residues. CDR1 SGHTA and CDR2 FQGTGA come from the germline V gene. Written as DNA, the CDR3 is TGTGCCAGCAGCTTAACGTCAGGGTACGAGCAGTACTTC. Amino acids: CASSLTSGYEQYF.

V usage is TRBV11-3 and J usage is TRBJ2-1; weak D call: TRBD1 (6 bases). V lost 0 bases and J 3 bases, leaving 9 bases between the germline ends. The CDR3 spans 15 residues. Germline loops: CDR1 SGHNT, CDR2 YENEEA. Written as DNA, the CDR3 is TGTGCCAGCAGCTTAGAACAGGGATACTACAATGAGCAGTTCTTC. Amino acids: CASSLEQGYYNEQFF.

The gene calls are TRBV10-3 and TRBJ1-3; 9 bases agree with TRBD1. V dropped 6 bases and J dropped 2; count of bases not matched to a gene: 2. This CDR3 has 14 residues. CDR1 and CDR2 (germline): ENHRY, SYGVKD. This CDR3 is CAIRGQGTGNTIYF. DNA of the CDR3: TGTGCCATCAGAGGACAGGGGACTGGAAACACCATATATTTT.

This clone came up once. The chain joins TRBV29-1 to TRBJ2-5; no clear D. Germline CDR1 SQVTM, CDR2 ANQGSEA. The CDR3 is 13 amino acids. V dropped 4 bases and J dropped 5 bases, with 14 bases sitting between them. CDR3 sequence reads: CSVVVSGGETQYF. For the CDR3, the DNA is TGCAGCGTTGTGGTATCGGGTGGGGAGACCCAGTACTTC.

This chain joins TRBV2 and TRBJ2-3, with D possibly being TRBD2 (5 bases). CDR3 size: 13 residues. Trimming cost V 6 bases and J 8 bases, with 15 bases left between them. CDR1 is SNHLY, CDR2 FYNNEI, per germline. As DNA, the CDR3 is TGTGCCAGCAGGGACCTAGGAGGAGGTACGCAGTATTTT. Protein: CASRDLGGGTQYF.

The chain links TRBV30 to TRBJ2-2; 8 bases fit TRBD2. With 5 bases clipped from V and 5 bases from J, the junction kept 7 bases outside the gene matches. The CDR3 is made up of 14 amino acids. CDR1 is GTSNPN, CDR2 SVGIG, per germline (reference sequence). The CDR3 DNA sequence: TGTGCCTGGCTGAGCGGGAGTGGTACCGGGGAGCTGTTTTTT. Translated: CAWLSGSGTGELFF.

The genes are TRBV19 and TRBJ2-7; TRBD1 matches 9 bases. Looked up from germline, CDR1 is LNHDA and CDR2 is SQIVND (reference sequence). V lost 7 bases and J lost 6; bases outside the gene matches: 13. The CDR3 spans 15 residues. The CDR3 loop reads CASKSSTGGYGEQYF. The CDR3 region has the DNA TGTGCCAGTAAAAGCTCGACAGGGGGTTATGGCGAGCAGTACTTC.

The rearrangement links TRBV7-2 to TRBJ1-2; D call uncertain. The V end lost 5 bases, the J end lost 7 bases, and 11 bases lay between the germline ends. This CDR3 contains 12 residues. CDR1 SGHTA and CDR2 FQGNSA come from the germline V gene. The CDR3 loop reads CASSPPEGGYTF. Written as DNA, the CDR3 is TGTGCCAGCAGCCCTCCCGAGGGTGGCTACACCTTC.

This chain links TRBV5-3 with TRBJ1-5, with D unresolved. TRBV5-3 is an ORF for which the function is uncertain. The V end lost 0 bases, the J end lost 10 bases, and 8 bases lay between the germline ends. CDR3 length equals 12 residues. This CDR3 is CARSLAVRPQHF. CDR3 in DNA: TGTGCCAGAAGCTTGGCGGTACGACCCCAGCATTTT.

V gene TRBV30 combines with J gene TRBJ2-1; tentatively, D is TRBD1 (5 bases). The CDR3 extends over 12 amino acids. Trimming stripped 5 bases from V and 5 bases from J, with 10 bases between. Germline V gives CDR1 GTSNPN, CDR2 SVGIG (reference sequence). The CDR3 DNA is TGTGCCTGGGGGGCCTCTAACAATGAGCAGTTCTTC. Translated: CAWGASNNEQFF.